This TCR beta chain is drawn from a study of T cell clonotyping in hematopoietic cell transplantation. General observations from the study: Graft donor and pretransplant recipient Inverse Simpson Index values predicted broader posttransplant TCR diversity. At the given depth, recipient repertoires were over 95% de novo clonotypes.

The data were produced by immunoSEQ multiplex PCR, yet TCRdb's version contains in-frame clones alone and is incomplete. Among roughly 27,000 clones, more than 65% were seen once, and the ten largest hold roughly 24%. Note on this clone: Its cognate antigen is unknown.

Described time point: recipient sample about 28 days before transplant, after cytoreduction. Trimming took off 6 bases at V and 7 bases at J, with 12 bases between the two ends. The CDR3 has 13 residues. Germline CDR1 is MNHNS and CDR2 is SASEGT. The chain carries TRBV6-1 and TRBJ2-2, with D possibly TRBD1 on 6 matching bases. This material consisted of peripheral blood mononuclear cells, taken before stem cell transplant. This sequence originates from a woman aged 55-69 years with acute myeloid leukemia. Some clones in this sample may be carry-over from other donors' samples. CDR3 in amino acids: CASRPTGIGELFF. As DNA, the CDR3 is TGTGCCAGCAGACCCACAGGGATCGGGGAGCTGTTTTTT.